These T cell receptor beta chains were read from a single sample in a study of glioma-infiltrating T cells. TCRdb used MiXCR to reprocess the multiplex PCR reads, holding one entry per CDR3 protein. The table lists around 180,000 distinct CDR3 sequences, about 40% of them singletons. Sequences were obtained from glioma tissue, nonneoplastic brain tissue, or PBMCs (not recorded which). Every receptor here comes from a human donor with low-grade glioma or glioblastoma, undergoing nonglioma brain surgery, or in good health (not recorded which). Both conserved end residues are part of each CDR3. The D gene is left open where the match is weak. A row's size may be missing; if present it is once, few, many or a size class.

size,V,J,D,CDR3,DNA
.,TRBV10-3,TRBJ1-2,TRBD1,CAITPDRGLPSSF,TGTGCCATCACCCCGGACAGGGGGCTCCCTTCGTCCTTC
few,TRBV5-5,TRBJ2-7,.,CASSLAFDGYEQYF,TGTGCCAGCAGCTTGGCCTTCGACGGCTACGAGCAGTACTTC
.,TRBV4-2,TRBJ2-7,.,CASSPGGLQTYEQYF,TGTGCCAGCAGCCCAGGCGGTTTGCAGACCTACGAGCAGTACTTC
few,TRBV19,TRBJ1-1,.,CASSIVSGNTEAFF,TGTGCCAGTAGTATAGTGTCAGGGAACACTGAAGCTTTCTTT
many,TRBV28,TRBJ1-2,TRBD1,CATDREGGYGYTF,TGTGCCACAGACAGGGAAGGGGGCTATGGCTACACCTTC
many,TRBV6-6,TRBJ2-1,.,CASSYSGFSNEQFF,TGTGCCAGCAGTTACAGCGGGTTCAGTAATGAGCAGTTCTTC
many,TRBV20-1,TRBJ2-1,TRBD2,CSAAGLAGVISNEQFF,TGCAGTGCTGCGGGACTAGCGGGAGTGATATCCAATGAGCAGTTCTTC
.,TRBV15,TRBJ2-1,TRBD2,CATSSRASGKYNEQFF,TGTGCCACCAGCAGCCGGGCTAGCGGGAAATACAATGAGCAGTTCTTC
few,TRBV12-3/TRBV12-4,TRBJ2-3,.,CATASGADTQYF,TGTGCCACCGCATCCGGAGCAGATACGCAGTATTTT
.,TRBV4-2,TRBJ2-1,.,CASSQDRGLANSYNEQFF,TGTGCCAGCAGCCAAGATAGAGGCCTAGCGAACTCCTACAATGAGCAGTTCTTC
many,TRBV28,TRBJ1-1,.,CASSITKTEAFF,TGTGCCAGCAGTATAACAAAAACTGAAGCTTTCTTT
.,TRBV28,TRBJ2-3,TRBD2,CASSQTPTRLAGHSDTQYF,TGTGCCAGCAGTCAGACCCCTACGCGACTAGCTGGACATTCAGATACGCAGTATTTT
.,TRBV20-1,TRBJ2-1,.,CSARDSPTGNEQFF,TGCAGTGCTAGAGATAGTCCAACTGGAAATGAGCAGTTCTTC
.,TRBV29-1,TRBJ1-1,.,CGVENCGEAFF,TGCGGCGTTGAAAACTGTGGTGAAGCTTTCTTT
many,TRBV27,TRBJ1-5,.,CASSLDSLSGQPQHF,TGTGCCAGCAGTCTCGACTCACTTTCGGGTCAGCCCCAGCATTTT
once,TRBV20-1,TRBJ2-7,TRBD2,CSGKLAGGPSYEQYF,TGCAGTGGGAAATTAGCGGGAGGGCCATCCTACGAGCAGTACTTC
.,TRBV20-1,TRBJ2-7,.,CSAKADFPVYF,TGCAGTGCTAAAGCCGACTTCCCCGTGTACTTC